This entry is about one T cell receptor (beta chain). Per the original data handling: Reference gene primer amplification yielded estimated nucleated cell counts. Using immunoSEQ multiplex PCR, the repertoire was profiled, and TCRdb retains in-frame clones only, with some absent. V, J and clone size are those of that table, while D and trimming were read from the DNA. The table records about 360,000 clones, approximately 86% of them present only once. This sample was taken from a study of blood T cell repertoires in COVID-19. About the study: Samples came from the United States, Italy and Spain, spanning acute and convalescent COVID-19. PBMCs, B-cell-depleted T cells, or T cells were the source of the cDNA or gDNA that made up the material.

Material for sequencing was peripheral blood. This TCR was recovered from a human donor in a cohort sampled during active COVID-19.

The CDR3 DNA is TGTGCCAGTAGTGCCGGGAGGGGGCAGCGTAGTAACAATGAGCAGTTCTTC. Translating gives CASSAGRGQRSNNEQFF. V gene TRBV19 combines with J gene TRBJ2-1; a weak D match, TRBD2 (8 bases). CDR1 LNHDA and CDR2 SQIVND come from the germline V gene (reference sequence). The CDR3 totals 17 residues. Trimming cost V 5 bases and J 5 bases, with 22 bases left between them.